This T cell receptor beta chain was documented in a study of cytomegalovirus exposure and HLA in healthy donors. This PCR relied on a set of 60 Vbeta primers and 13 Jbeta primers. Repertoires were generated with immunoSEQ multiplex PCR, while TCRdb's copy carries only in-frame clones and drops some. The sample gives 150,000 to 180,000 clones, around 80% of which show up once; under 4.5% is in the top ten. Notes on this clone: Its antigen is unidentified.

Study-level findings and limits: The study recorded over 150 TCR beta chains that were cytomegalovirus-associated.

V was clipped by 3 bases and J by 1 base, with 15 bases between them. CDR1 and CDR2 from the germline V gene are MNHEY and SMNVEV (reference sequence). This CDR3 has 16 amino acids. The rearrangement uses TRBV27 and TRBJ1-1; possibly TRBD1 for D (5 bases). The material sequenced was PBMCs. The receptor's source is a woman in her forties in good health and CMV-seronegative. CDR3 DNA sequence: TGTGCCAGCAGTTTGGTGGTAGGACACCCGAACACTGAAGCTTTCTTT. Translated: CASSLVVGHPNTEAFF.